This T cell receptor beta chain was captured by sequencing in a study of beta chain features in type 1 diabetes. Whole-study context: Cell yields, gender and age were similar in healthy donors and patients. Examination spanned some 100 million sorted cells from all samples.

Study-level results: Researchers report that Type 1 diabetes patients had moderately but significantly shorter TCRB CDR3s across all four CD4+ subsets.

This clone was seen more than once but under ten times. Its antigen is not identified. The study reverse transcribed the entire isolated RNA, so it sequenced expressed TCRB transcripts. Sequenced by immunoSEQ multiplex PCR; TCRdb stores in-frame clones only, minus some. The data contain 150,000 to 200,000 clones, around 8% of them seen just once; the ten biggest clones take up around 0.5%. The CDR3 covers 14 residues. CDR1 SGHVS and CDR2 FQNEAQ come from the germline V gene. Trimming pared 1 base from V and 6 bases from J, leaving 12 bases between. Sorting that relied on CD45RO/CCR7/CD25/CD127/CD95/CD27 yielded CD4+ naive, central memory, regulatory and stem cell-like memory cells.

This clonotype was obtained from a woman in her late teens or twenties with type 1 diabetes. What was sequenced was central memory CD4+ T cells from blood. This chain uses TRBV7-8 with TRBJ1-2, with D unclear. CDR3 sequence (DNA): TGTGCCAGCAGCTTAGAACCATTGACAAATGGCTACACCTTC. Its translation: CASSLEPLTNGYTF.